This T cell receptor (beta chain) was sequenced for a study of naive and memory T cell subsets. The SP2 primer and nested alpha and beta constant region primers amplified ligated cDNA in four rounds. TCRdb independently ran MiXCR on the UMI-ligation and nested PCR reads; one entry per CDR3 protein. This table holds fewer than 35,000 distinct CDR3 sequences, about 6.7% found once. This clonotype occurred a few times. This may be a read error: a much more frequent sequence differs by one nucleotide. Stated treatment: skin biopsy from PPD injection site in Mantoux-positive individual. A UMI-containing oligonucleotide was joined by 3' ligation to the TCR cDNA template. The sequenced sample was skin, obtained from a tuberculin skin test site. This TCR was sampled from an adult in good health.

CDR3 in amino acids: CASSQDRKLGNEQFF. The DNA for the CDR3 is TGTGCCAGCAGCCAAGATCGGAAGTTGGGGAATGAGCAGTTCTTC. The chain uses TRBV14 and TRBJ2-1; D remains unclear. V lost 0 bases and J lost 7, with 13 bases in between. The CDR3 is 15 amino acids. Germline-derived CDR1 and CDR2 are SGHDN and FVKESK.